This TCR beta chain was captured by sequencing in a study of T cell repertoires in cytomegalovirus infection. Study at large: Evidence of both CMV infection and a matching HLA type came from public TCR beta signatures. Study results and caveats: There were carriers of CMV plus the relevant HLA, and cumulative public TCR beta family frequency identified them. Dominating the ex vivo response were HLA-C-restricted CMV-specific TCR beta clonotypes.

Worth noting for this clonotype: Its antigen is as yet unknown.

Germline V gene lookup returns CDR1 SGHDT and CDR2 YYEEEE. This CDR3 region has 14 residues. J was trimmed by 9 bases and V by 6 bases; bases with no gene match: 12. One entry per CDR3 protein, called by TCRdb with MiXCR from the reads. The table lists some 700,000 distinct CDR3 sequences, roughly 35% of them singletons. Sequencing input: PBMCs. The sequence came from a human donor in good health (CMV status not recorded). Some clones in this sample may be carry-over from other donors' samples. The chain uses TRBV5-6 and TRBJ2-1, with 7 bases lining up with TRBD2. DNA of the CDR3: TGTGCCAGCAACTACGGACTAGTCGGATCTGAGCAGTTCTTC. Its protein product is CASNYGLVGSEQFF.